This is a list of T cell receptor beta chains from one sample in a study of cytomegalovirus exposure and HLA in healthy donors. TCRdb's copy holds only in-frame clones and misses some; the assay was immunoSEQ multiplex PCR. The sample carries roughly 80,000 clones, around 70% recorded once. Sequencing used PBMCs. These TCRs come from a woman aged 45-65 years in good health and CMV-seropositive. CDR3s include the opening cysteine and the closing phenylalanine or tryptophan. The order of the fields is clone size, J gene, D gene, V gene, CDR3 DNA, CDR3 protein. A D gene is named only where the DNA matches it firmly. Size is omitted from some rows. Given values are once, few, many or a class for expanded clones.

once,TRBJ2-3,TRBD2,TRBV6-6,TGTGCCAGCGATACGGGGGGGGGACTAGATACGCAGTATTTT,CASDTGGGLDTQYF
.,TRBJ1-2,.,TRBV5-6,TGTGCCAGCAGCTTGGTGGACAGTTTAGCTAACTATGGCTACACCTTC,CASSLVDSLANYGYTF
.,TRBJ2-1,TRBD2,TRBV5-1,TGCGCCAGCAGCTTGGGACTGACTAGCGGGAGGGTAAATGAGCAGTTCTTC,CASSLGLTSGRVNEQFF
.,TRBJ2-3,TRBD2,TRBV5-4,TGTGCCAGCAGCTCCGGGACTAGTGGAAGCACAGATACGCAGTATTTT,CASSSGTSGSTDTQYF
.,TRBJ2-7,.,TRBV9,TGTGCCAGCAGCGTAGGGCCTAGCTCCTTGCACGAGCAGTACTTC,CASSVGPSSLHEQYF
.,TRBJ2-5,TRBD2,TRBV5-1,TGCGCCAGCAGCTTGGGTAGCGGGGGTATGGTTGTGGAGACCCAGTACTTC,CASSLGSGGMVVETQYF
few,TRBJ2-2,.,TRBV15,TGTGCCACCAGCGAACTTTCTAGAGGCGCCGGGGAGCTGTTTTTT,CATSELSRGAGELFF
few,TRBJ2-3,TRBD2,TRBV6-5,TGTGCCAGCAGTCTAGCGGAAACAGATACGCAGTATTTT,CASSLAETDTQYF
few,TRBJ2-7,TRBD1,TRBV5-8,TGTGCCAGCAGCTTGGGACAGGGTTTAAGGTACGAGCAGTACTTC,CASSLGQGLRYEQYF
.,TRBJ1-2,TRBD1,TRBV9,TGTGCCAGCAGCGCTTCCGGACAGGGAGACTATGGCTACACCTTC,CASSASGQGDYGYTF
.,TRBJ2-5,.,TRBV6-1,TGTGCCAGCAGAGAATGGGCAGGGCAAGAGACCCAGTACTTC,CASREWAGQETQYF
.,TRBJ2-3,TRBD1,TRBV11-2,TGTGCCAGCAGCTTAGGGGCACAGGGGGGTCCCACAGATACGCAGTATTTT,CASSLGAQGGPTDTQYF
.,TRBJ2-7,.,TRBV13,TGTGCCAGCAGTCGGAGAGGGAGGAACGAGCAGTACTTC,CASSRRGRNEQYF
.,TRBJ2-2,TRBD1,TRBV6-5,TGTGCCAGCAGATTCGGGACAGGGGACACCGGGGAGCTGTTTTTT,CASRFGTGDTGELFF
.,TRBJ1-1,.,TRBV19,TGTGCCAGTAGTCGGGGGGCAGGCCTCACCAGAACCTCTGAAGCTTTCTTT,CASSRGAGLTRTSEAFF
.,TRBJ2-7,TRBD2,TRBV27,TGTGCCAGCAGTTTATCGGGCGGGGGGAACGAGCAGTACTTC,CASSLSGGGNEQYF
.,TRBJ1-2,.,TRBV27,TGTGCCACCATCGACACAGCTAACTATGGCTACACCTTC,CATIDTANYGYTF
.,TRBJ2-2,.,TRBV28,TGTGCCAGCAGTTTTGTCTCCGGGGAGCTGTTTTTT,CASSFVSGELFF
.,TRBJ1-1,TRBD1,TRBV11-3,TGTGCCAGCAGCCAGGGGGTAACTGAAGCTTTCTTT,CASSQGVTEAFF
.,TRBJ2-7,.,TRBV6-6,TGTGCCAGCAACCCCGCACTTGGAGGCTCCTACGAGCAGTACTTC,CASNPALGGSYEQYF
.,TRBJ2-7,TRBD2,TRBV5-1,TGCGCCAGCAGCTTGGGACTAGCGGGAGGCTACGAGCAGTACTTC,CASSLGLAGGYEQYF
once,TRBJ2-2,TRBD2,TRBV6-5,TGTGCCAGCAGTTACCTTGCGGGAGGGACCGGGGAGCTGTTTTTT,CASSYLAGGTGELFF
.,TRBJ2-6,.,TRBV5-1,TGCGCCAGCAGCTTGACGGCTGGGGCCAACGTCCTGACTTTC,CASSLTAGANVLTF
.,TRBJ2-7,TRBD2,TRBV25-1,TGTGCCAGCAGGCCGGGCGGGAGCTACGAGCAGTACTTC,CASRPGGSYEQYF
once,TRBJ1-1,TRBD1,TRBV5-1,TGCGCCAGCATCCCGGACAGGGAGAACACTGAAGCTTTCTTT,CASIPDRENTEAFF
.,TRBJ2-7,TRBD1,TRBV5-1,TGCGCCAGCAGCTTGGCCAGGGGGCTGGACGAGCAGTACTTC,CASSLARGLDEQYF
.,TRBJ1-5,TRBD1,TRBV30,TGTGCCTGGAGTGTTGGGACAGTAAGTCAGCCCCAGCATTTT,CAWSVGTVSQPQHF
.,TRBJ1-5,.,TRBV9,TGTGCCAGCAGCATCAGTAGGGAGACAGGTCCCCAGCATTTT,CASSISRETGPQHF
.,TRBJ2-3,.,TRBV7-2,TGTGCCAGCAGCTACGGACATACAGATACGCAGTATTTT,CASSYGHTDTQYF
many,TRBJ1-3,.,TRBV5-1,TGCGCCAGCACTAACTCTGGAAACACCATATATTTT,CASTNSGNTIYF
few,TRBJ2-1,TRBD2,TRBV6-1,TGTGCCAGCCTCCCACTAGCGGGAGGATCCAATGAGCAGTTCTTC,CASLPLAGGSNEQFF
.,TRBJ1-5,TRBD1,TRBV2,TGTGCCAGCAGTCAGACAGGGGAAAATCAGCCCCAGCATTTT,CASSQTGENQPQHF
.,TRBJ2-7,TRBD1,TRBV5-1,TGCGCCAGCAGCTTGGAAGGCAGGGGGCTAAGGTACGAGCAGTACTTC,CASSLEGRGLRYEQYF
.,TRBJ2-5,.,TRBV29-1,TGCAGCGTTCACAGGGTCGGTCAAGAGACCCAGTACTTC,CSVHRVGQETQYF
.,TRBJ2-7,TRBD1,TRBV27,TGTGCCAGCAGCCTGACAGGGGTCGAGCAGTACTTC,CASSLTGVEQYF
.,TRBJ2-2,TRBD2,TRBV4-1,TGCGCCAGCAGCTCCCTACTAGCGGGACTGAACACCGGGGAGCTGTTTTTT,CASSSLLAGLNTGELFF
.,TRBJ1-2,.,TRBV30,TGTGCCTGGAGTGTAGCGGGATTCTATGGCTACACCTTC,CAWSVAGFYGYTF
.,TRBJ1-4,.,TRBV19,TGTGCCAGTAGGGGGAGGACTAATGAAAAACTGTTTTTT,CASRGRTNEKLFF
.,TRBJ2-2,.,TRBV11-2,TGTGCCAGCAGCCCGAGTGGGAACACCGGGGAGCTGTTTTTT,CASSPSGNTGELFF
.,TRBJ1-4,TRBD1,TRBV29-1,TGCAGCGTCTCGACAGGGGGGATTGAAAAACTGTTTTTT,CSVSTGGIEKLFF
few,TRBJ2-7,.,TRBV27,TGTGCCAGCAGTTTGGGGGCGGTCTACGAGCAGTACTTC,CASSLGAVYEQYF
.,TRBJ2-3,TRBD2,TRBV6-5,TGTGCCAGCAGTTCGGTCGAACTAGCGGGAAACACGCAGTATTTT,CASSSVELAGNTQYF
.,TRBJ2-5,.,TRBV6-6,TGTGCCAGCAGTTACCTCAGCCAAGAGACCCAGTACTTC,CASSYLSQETQYF
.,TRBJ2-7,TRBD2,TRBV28,TGTGCCAGCAGACCCCTAGCGGGGAACTCCTACGAGCAGTACTTC,CASRPLAGNSYEQYF
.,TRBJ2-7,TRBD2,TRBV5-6,TGTGCCAGCAGCGCGGGACTAGCGGGGAGCGAGCAGTACTTC,CASSAGLAGSEQYF
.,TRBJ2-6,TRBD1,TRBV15,TGTGCCACCAGCGTACAGGGGAACTCTGGGGCCAACGTCCTGACTTTC,CATSVQGNSGANVLTF
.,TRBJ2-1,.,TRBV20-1,TGCAGTGCTAGAGGGCTAGATGAGCAGTTCTTC,CSARGLDEQFF
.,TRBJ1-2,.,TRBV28,TGTGCCAGCAGTTTAGAGGGGGGGCGTAGAGGCTACACCTTC,CASSLEGGRRGYTF
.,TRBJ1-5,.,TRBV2,TGTGCCAGCAGTGAAGCGCTTCCGGGTGGTCAGCCCCAGCATTTT,CASSEALPGGQPQHF